This is a list of T cell receptor beta chains from one sample in a study of blood T cell repertoires in COVID-19. TCRdb's copy holds only in-frame clones and misses some; the assay was immunoSEQ multiplex PCR. The sample yields around 56,000 clones, about 90% seen once. The material sequenced was peripheral blood. The receptor set was obtained from a woman aged 55-70 years with active or convalescent COVID-19. CDR3s include the opening cysteine and the closing phenylalanine or tryptophan. Each record gives: V gene, D gene, CDR3 length, J gene, clone size, CDR3 protein, CDR3 DNA. D genes are given only for firm matches. Size tells how often a clone was seen (once, few, many) or the class of an expanded clone, and some rows leave it out.

v_gene: TRBV30; d_gene: NA; len: 15; j_gene: TRBJ1-6; abundance: NA; CDR3aa: CAWSALPSQNSPLHF; CDR3nt: TGTGCCTGGAGCGCCTTACCATCACAGAATTCACCCCTCCACTTT
v_gene: TRBV7-2; d_gene: TRBD1; len: 15; j_gene: TRBJ1-2; abundance: few; CDR3aa: CASSLAVGTGEGYTF; CDR3nt: TGTGCCAGCAGCTTAGCGGTAGGGACAGGGGAAGGCTACACCTTC
v_gene: TRBV27; d_gene: NA; len: 19; j_gene: TRBJ1-6; abundance: NA; CDR3aa: CASSLSMGLGSSYNSPLHF; CDR3nt: TGTGCCAGCAGTTTATCTATGGGTTTGGGGAGCTCCTATAATTCACCCCTCCACTTT
v_gene: TRBV27; d_gene: TRBD1; len: 11; j_gene: TRBJ1-1; abundance: NA; CDR3aa: CASRRDSEAFF; CDR3nt: TGTGCCAGCAGAAGGGACAGTGAAGCTTTCTTT
v_gene: TRBV28; d_gene: NA; len: 17; j_gene: TRBJ2-4; abundance: NA; CDR3aa: CASSLSGQSTAKNIQYF; CDR3nt: TGTGCCAGCAGTTTGTCAGGACAGAGTACCGCCAAAAACATTCAGTACTTC
v_gene: TRBV19; d_gene: NA; len: 13; j_gene: TRBJ2-2; abundance: NA; CDR3aa: CASTLPNTGELFF; CDR3nt: TGTGCCAGTACCCTACCAAACACCGGGGAGCTGTTTTTT
v_gene: TRBV4-1; d_gene: TRBD2; len: 15; j_gene: TRBJ2-2; abundance: NA; CDR3aa: CASSQVAGDTGELFF; CDR3nt: TGCGCCAGCAGCCAAGTGGCGGGGGACACCGGGGAGCTGTTTTTT
v_gene: TRBV4-1; d_gene: TRBD1; len: 17; j_gene: TRBJ2-2; abundance: NA; CDR3aa: CASSQGPTGADTGELFF; CDR3nt: TGCGCCAGCAGCCAAGGACCGACAGGGGCGGACACCGGGGAGCTGTTTTTT
v_gene: TRBV10-3; d_gene: TRBD1; len: 16; j_gene: TRBJ2-1; abundance: NA; CDR3aa: CAISGYGQGAGNEQFF; CDR3nt: TGTGCCATCAGTGGCTACGGACAGGGGGCTGGAAATGAGCAGTTCTTC
v_gene: TRBV6-5; d_gene: NA; len: 15; j_gene: TRBJ1-2; abundance: NA; CDR3aa: CAGGQRGASSYGYTF; CDR3nt: TGTGCCGGAGGGCAACGGGGGGCGTCTAGCTATGGCTACACCTTC
v_gene: TRBV7-9; d_gene: TRBD2; len: 15; j_gene: TRBJ2-7; abundance: NA; CDR3aa: CASSSSSGRRGEQYF; CDR3nt: TGTGCCAGCAGCTCGTCTAGCGGGAGGAGGGGTGAGCAGTACTTC
v_gene: TRBV6-2/TRBV6-3; d_gene: TRBD2; len: 18; j_gene: TRBJ2-1; abundance: NA; CDR3aa: CASSYSLAGGPSYNEQFF; CDR3nt: TGTGCCAGCAGTTACTCGTTAGCGGGAGGGCCGTCCTACAATGAGCAGTTCTTC
v_gene: TRBV6-5; d_gene: TRBD1; len: 14; j_gene: TRBJ1-4; abundance: NA; CDR3aa: CASRRGQRYEKLFF; CDR3nt: TGTGCCAGCAGACGGGGACAGAGATATGAAAAACTGTTTTTT
v_gene: TRBV30; d_gene: TRBD2; len: 15; j_gene: TRBJ2-4; abundance: NA; CDR3aa: CAWSPLTSAKNIQYF; CDR3nt: TGTGCCTGGAGTCCCCTGACTAGCGCCAAAAACATTCAGTACTTC
v_gene: TRBV6-5; d_gene: NA; len: 14; j_gene: TRBJ2-1; abundance: NA; CDR3aa: CASSPSRVSNEQFF; CDR3nt: TGTGCCAGCAGTCCGTCCCGCGTCTCAAATGAGCAGTTCTTC
v_gene: TRBV7-3; d_gene: TRBD1; len: 15; j_gene: TRBJ2-3; abundance: NA; CDR3aa: CASSLGTGSPDTQYF; CDR3nt: TGTGCCAGCAGCCTCGGGACAGGGAGTCCAGATACGCAGTATTTT
v_gene: TRBV6-5; d_gene: TRBD2; len: 15; j_gene: TRBJ2-7; abundance: NA; CDR3aa: CASRAASGNSYEQYF; CDR3nt: TGTGCCAGCCGGGCCGCGAGCGGGAACTCCTACGAGCAGTACTTC
v_gene: TRBV5-4; d_gene: TRBD2; len: 14; j_gene: TRBJ2-1; abundance: once; CDR3aa: CASSFGRGRAEQFF; CDR3nt: TGTGCCAGCAGCTTCGGGCGCGGGAGGGCTGAGCAGTTCTTC
v_gene: TRBV20-1; d_gene: TRBD2; len: 16; j_gene: TRBJ2-5; abundance: NA; CDR3aa: CSASRTSGSPWGTQYF; CDR3nt: TGCAGTGCTAGTAGGACTAGCGGATCCCCATGGGGCACCCAGTACTTC
v_gene: TRBV12-3/TRBV12-4; d_gene: NA; len: 12; j_gene: TRBJ2-1; abundance: NA; CDR3aa: CASSTTRDEQFF; CDR3nt: TGTGCCAGCAGTACCACTCGCGATGAGCAGTTCTTC
v_gene: TRBV5-1; d_gene: NA; len: 14; j_gene: TRBJ2-3; abundance: NA; CDR3aa: CASSFAARTDTQYF; CDR3nt: TGCGCCAGCAGCTTCGCGGCTCGCACAGATACGCAGTATTTT
v_gene: TRBV30; d_gene: TRBD2; len: 13; j_gene: TRBJ2-7; abundance: once; CDR3aa: CAWRLAATYEQYF; CDR3nt: TGTGCCTGGAGACTAGCGGCAACGTACGAGCAGTACTTC
v_gene: TRBV19; d_gene: NA; len: 17; j_gene: TRBJ1-5; abundance: NA; CDR3aa: CASSIGWRADSNQPQHF; CDR3nt: TGTGCCAGTAGTATAGGGTGGAGGGCCGACAGCAATCAGCCCCAGCATTTT
v_gene: TRBV6-2/TRBV6-3; d_gene: NA; len: 16; j_gene: TRBJ1-5; abundance: NA; CDR3aa: CASSYQIQGPFRPQHF; CDR3nt: TGTGCCAGCAGTTACCAGATCCAGGGCCCCTTCCGGCCCCAGCATTTT
v_gene: TRBV6-5; d_gene: NA; len: 13; j_gene: TRBJ1-6; abundance: NA; CDR3aa: CASSQNYNSPLHF; CDR3nt: TGTGCCAGCAGTCAGAACTATAATTCACCCCTCCACTTT
v_gene: TRBV9; d_gene: NA; len: 14; j_gene: TRBJ2-3; abundance: NA; CDR3aa: CASSASVLPDTQYF; CDR3nt: TGTGCCAGCAGCGCATCAGTTCTGCCAGATACGCAGTATTTT
v_gene: TRBV3-1/TRBV3-2; d_gene: NA; len: 12; j_gene: TRBJ1-2; abundance: NA; CDR3aa: CASGTEYYGYTF; CDR3nt: TGTGCCAGCGGCACAGAATACTATGGCTACACCTTC
v_gene: TRBV29-1; d_gene: TRBD1; len: 13; j_gene: TRBJ2-5; abundance: once; CDR3aa: CSVPGQGQETQYF; CDR3nt: TGCAGCGTCCCGGGACAGGGCCAAGAGACCCAGTACTTC
v_gene: TRBV5-1; d_gene: TRBD1; len: 16; j_gene: TRBJ1-1; abundance: NA; CDR3aa: CASSSQPQGGRTEAFF; CDR3nt: TGCGCCAGCAGCTCCCAGCCCCAGGGGGGTCGAACTGAAGCTTTCTTT
v_gene: TRBV27; d_gene: NA; len: 18; j_gene: TRBJ2-5; abundance: NA; CDR3aa: CASSSLPGQGGYQETQYF; CDR3nt: TGTGCCAGCAGTTCCCTCCCTGGGCAGGGCGGATATCAAGAGACCCAGTACTTC
v_gene: TRBV7-2; d_gene: TRBD1; len: 14; j_gene: TRBJ1-5; abundance: NA; CDR3aa: CASSIDRGEQPQHF; CDR3nt: TGTGCCAGCAGCATCGACAGGGGTGAACAGCCCCAGCATTTT
v_gene: TRBV9; d_gene: TRBD2; len: 16; j_gene: TRBJ2-7; abundance: NA; CDR3aa: CASSRTSGGSYYEQYF; CDR3nt: TGTGCCAGCAGCCGTACTAGCGGGGGGTCTTACTACGAGCAGTACTTC
v_gene: TRBV28; d_gene: TRBD1; len: 14; j_gene: TRBJ2-5; abundance: NA; CDR3aa: CASREGDRGETQYF; CDR3nt: TGTGCCAGCAGGGAAGGGGACAGGGGGGAGACCCAGTACTTC
v_gene: TRBV6-6; d_gene: NA; len: 16; j_gene: TRBJ1-5; abundance: NA; CDR3aa: CASSSSGREASQPQHF; CDR3nt: TGTGCCAGCAGTTCCTCGGGAAGGGAGGCTTCTCAGCCCCAGCATTTT
v_gene: TRBV27; d_gene: NA; len: 12; j_gene: TRBJ2-3; abundance: once; CDR3aa: CASSRQADTQYF; CDR3nt: TGTGCCAGCAGCCGACAAGCAGATACGCAGTATTTT
v_gene: TRBV7-9; d_gene: TRBD1; len: 14; j_gene: TRBJ2-7; abundance: NA; CDR3aa: CASSLVGQRYEQYF; CDR3nt: TGTGCCAGCAGCTTAGTGGGACAGCGGTACGAGCAGTACTTC
v_gene: TRBV7-6; d_gene: TRBD1; len: 17; j_gene: TRBJ1-2; abundance: NA; CDR3aa: CASSLPSGQGTSYGYTF; CDR3nt: TGTGCCAGCAGCTTACCGAGCGGACAGGGAACTTCCTATGGCTACACCTTC
v_gene: TRBV19; d_gene: TRBD2; len: 16; j_gene: TRBJ2-7; abundance: NA; CDR3aa: CASSRASGVSQYEQYF; CDR3nt: TGTGCCAGTAGTAGGGCCAGCGGGGTTTCCCAGTACGAGCAGTACTTC
v_gene: TRBV6-5; d_gene: NA; len: 13; j_gene: TRBJ1-5; abundance: NA; CDR3aa: CASNRQWNQPQHF; CDR3nt: TGTGCCAGCAATCGACAGTGGAATCAGCCCCAGCATTTT
v_gene: TRBV5-1; d_gene: TRBD1; len: 14; j_gene: TRBJ1-2; abundance: NA; CDR3aa: CASSLGTENYGYTF; CDR3nt: TGCGCCAGCAGCCTGGGGACAGAGAACTATGGCTACACCTTC
v_gene: TRBV6-6; d_gene: NA; len: 14; j_gene: TRBJ1-1; abundance: NA; CDR3aa: CASSYSAGNTEAFF; CDR3nt: TGTGCCAGCAGTTACTCAGCAGGGAACACTGAAGCTTTCTTT
v_gene: TRBV7-3; d_gene: TRBD2; len: 17; j_gene: TRBJ2-3; abundance: once; CDR3aa: CASSRRPGGGPADTQYF; CDR3nt: TGTGCCAGCAGCAGGAGGCCTGGGGGAGGGCCCGCCGATACGCAGTATTTT
v_gene: TRBV12-3/TRBV12-4; d_gene: NA; len: 13; j_gene: TRBJ1-5; abundance: NA; CDR3aa: CASSSLRDQPQHF; CDR3nt: TGTGCCAGCAGTTCGCTCAGGGATCAGCCCCAGCATTTT
v_gene: TRBV11-2; d_gene: TRBD2; len: 13; j_gene: TRBJ2-5; abundance: NA; CDR3aa: CASSFLAGETQYF; CDR3nt: TGTGCCAGCAGCTTCTTAGCGGGGGAGACCCAGTACTTC
v_gene: TRBV5-1; d_gene: TRBD1; len: 16; j_gene: TRBJ2-2; abundance: NA; CDR3aa: CASSFTGGGDTGELFF; CDR3nt: TGCGCCAGCAGCTTTACAGGGGGCGGGGACACCGGGGAGCTGTTTTTT
v_gene: TRBV4-1; d_gene: NA; len: 14; j_gene: TRBJ1-1; abundance: NA; CDR3aa: CASSTRVLNTEAFF; CDR3nt: TGCGCCAGCAGCACGCGGGTACTGAACACTGAAGCTTTCTTT
v_gene: TRBV15; d_gene: NA; len: 13; j_gene: TRBJ1-2; abundance: NA; CDR3aa: CATSREGRDSYTF; CDR3nt: TGTGCCACCAGCAGAGAGGGACGGGACAGCTACACCTTC
v_gene: TRBV9; d_gene: TRBD1; len: 16; j_gene: TRBJ2-3; abundance: NA; CDR3aa: CASSVGWTGGPDTQYF; CDR3nt: TGTGCCAGCAGCGTTGGATGGACAGGGGGGCCAGATACGCAGTATTTT
v_gene: TRBV24-1; d_gene: TRBD1; len: 18; j_gene: TRBJ2-2; abundance: once; CDR3aa: CATSDPYGTGSNTGELFF; CDR3nt: TGTGCCACCAGTGACCCTTACGGGACAGGGAGTAACACCGGGGAGCTGTTTTTT
v_gene: TRBV29-1; d_gene: NA; len: 12; j_gene: TRBJ1-2; abundance: NA; CDR3aa: CSVEEGLTARTF; CDR3nt: TGCAGCGTTGAGGAGGGGCTGACGGCGCGCACCTTC
v_gene: TRBV5-1; d_gene: TRBD2; len: 15; j_gene: TRBJ2-7; abundance: NA; CDR3aa: CASSLASGSSYEQYF; CDR3nt: TGCGCCAGCAGCTTGGCTAGCGGGAGCTCCTACGAGCAGTACTTC
v_gene: TRBV29-1; d_gene: NA; len: 12; j_gene: TRBJ2-7; abundance: NA; CDR3aa: CSVGQSFLEQYF; CDR3nt: TGCAGCGTTGGCCAGTCCTTCTTAGAGCAGTACTTC
v_gene: TRBV7-9; d_gene: NA; len: 12; j_gene: TRBJ1-6; abundance: NA; CDR3aa: CASSFPSSPLHF; CDR3nt: TGTGCCAGCAGCTTTCCTTCTTCACCCCTCCACTTT
v_gene: TRBV27; d_gene: TRBD2; len: 18; j_gene: TRBJ2-7; abundance: NA; CDR3aa: CASGPGLAGVRVSSEQYF; CDR3nt: TGTGCCAGCGGACCGGGACTAGCGGGAGTCCGCGTATCTAGCGAGCAGTACTTC